The 32 T cell receptor beta chains reported below all come from one sample, sequenced in a study of cytomegalovirus exposure and HLA in healthy donors. With 60 Vbeta and 13 Jbeta primers, the PCR was carried out. Profiling relied on immunoSEQ multiplex PCR, and the TCRdb table lists in-frame clones only, not all of them. Of roughly 93,000 clones detected, over 75% appear once; the ten largest clones hold 5.5% to 8%. Sequenced input: PBMCs. The receptors here all came from a man aged 30 to 45 in good health and CMV-seronegative.

Regarding this clone: One junction end does not reproduce the germline sequence, and a read error may be involved. The gene calls are TRBV4-3 and TRBJ2-1; D unclear. The CDR3 has 13 amino acids. Germline CDR1 and CDR2: LGHNA and YSLEER. The CDR3 coding sequence is TGCGCCAGCAGCCAAGATTGGCAAAATGGGCAGTTCTTC. The encoded protein is CASSQDWQNGQFF.

The chain couples TRBV30 to TRBJ1-1; D gene ambiguous. This CDR3 region has 11 residues. The V end lost 0 bases, the J end lost 7 bases, and 6 bases lay between the germline ends. Looked up from germline, CDR1 is GTSNPN and CDR2 is SVGIG (reference sequence). CDR3 region: CAWSVAVEAFF. CDR3 coding DNA: TGTGCCTGGAGTGTGGCGGTTGAAGCTTTCTTT.

This clone was counted a single time. The chain recombines TRBV7-9 with TRBJ1-1; D is undetermined. Between the trimmed V and J ends, which lost 5 bases and 4 bases, there was a span of 23 bases. Germline-derived CDR1 and CDR2 are SEHNR and FQNEAQ (reference sequence). This CDR3 comprises 17 residues. The CDR3 reads CASSLLNSRVLSTEAFF. The CDR3 DNA follows: TGTGCCAGCAGCCTCCTTAATAGCAGAGTGCTCAGCACTGAAGCTTTCTTT.

The V call is TRBV15, the J call TRBJ1-3; D uncertain. This CDR3 is 15 amino acids long. CDR1 and CDR2 from the germline V gene are LNHNV and YYDKDF (reference sequence). The V gene lost 6 bases and the J gene lost 1 base, with 13 bases spanning the gap. This CDR3 is CATRLLGGSGNTIYF. CDR3 nucleotide sequence: TGTGCCACCAGACTTTTGGGAGGGTCTGGAAACACCATATATTTT.

J is TRBJ1-4 and V is TRBV27; D possibly corresponds to TRBD1 (5 bases). This CDR3 is built from 15 residues. V was pared by 2 bases and J by 3 bases, with 10 bases between. Germline V gene lookup returns CDR1 MNHEY and CDR2 SMNVEV (reference sequence). The CDR3 is CASSLIRVPNEKLFF. The CDR3 DNA reads TGTGCCAGCAGTTTAATCAGGGTCCCTAATGAAAAACTGTTTTTT.

The rearrangement links TRBV25-1 to TRBJ2-1; TRBD1 aligns across 8 bases. V shed 8 bases and J 1 base; nucleotides not matched to a gene: 7. Germline lookup yields CDR1 MGHDK and CDR2 SYGVNS. CDR3 length: 15 residues. The CDR3 DNA reads TGTGCCAGCCGACCCGGACAGGGTTCCTACAATGAGCAGTTCTTC. Translating gives CASRPGQGSYNEQFF.

The CDR3 DNA follows: TGCGCCAGCAGCTTGGTACCAAACCGGGACATAACGATGGCCAAAAACATTCAGTACTTC. Its translation: CASSLVPNRDITMAKNIQYF. The J gene is TRBJ2-4, the V gene TRBV5-1, with a possible D match to TRBD1 (6 bases). V gave up 0 bases and J gave up 1 base, with 23 bases separating them. Germline-derived CDR1 and CDR2 are SGHRS and YFSETQ. The CDR3 is made up of 20 amino acids.

J is TRBJ2-7 and V is TRBV28; D remains ambiguous. The CDR3 runs to 13 residues. Trimming shortened V by 3 bases and J by 6 bases, and 12 bases separated the two germline ends. Germline lookup yields CDR1 MDHEN and CDR2 SYDVKM. The CDR3 protein is CASSLPGVTEQYF. The CDR3 bases are TGTGCCAGCAGTTTGCCAGGTGTAACCGAGCAGTACTTC.

The chain has TRBV14 and TRBJ2-1; D gene unclear. Trimming stripped 0 bases from V and 0 bases from J, with 9 bases between. The germline CDR1 and CDR2 sequences are SGHDN and FVKESK. The CDR3 sequence is 16 residues long. This CDR3 is CASSQDFFRSYNEQFF. The CDR3 DNA reads TGTGCCAGCAGCCAAGATTTCTTTCGCTCCTACAATGAGCAGTTCTTC. Together with reference TRBV14 and TRBJ2-1, the CDR3 gives the full variable domain: EAGVTQFPSHSVIEKGQTVTLRCDPISGHDNLYWYRRVMGKEIKFLLHFVKESKQDESGMPNNRFLAERTGGTYSTLKVQPAELEDSGVYFCASSQDFFRSYNEQFFGPGTRLTVL.

J is TRBJ1-2 and V is TRBV18; tentatively, D is TRBD1 (5 bases). The CDR3 consists of 12 residues. Per germline, CDR1 KGHSH and CDR2 LQKENI. V was pared by 5 bases and J by 4 bases, with 8 bases between. The CDR3 DNA sequence: TGTGCCAGCTCATCAGACAGCTATGGCTACACCTTC. Protein product: CASSSDSYGYTF.

The rearrangement links TRBV2 to TRBJ1-4, with D possibly matching TRBD1 (6 bases). Germline V lookup: CDR1 SNHLY, CDR2 FYNNEI. This CDR3 comprises 14 residues. The V gene lost 1 base and the J gene lost 7 bases, with 10 bases spanning the gap. DNA of the CDR3: TGTGCCAGCAGTGAAGAGGGGGTTGGTGAAAAACTGTTTTTT. Translated, it gives CASSEEGVGEKLFF.

The chain couples TRBV27 to TRBJ1-6; 8 bases match TRBD1. J was trimmed by 4 bases and V by 3 bases; bases with no gene match: 14. CDR3 size: 19 residues. Germline-derived CDR1 and CDR2 are MNHEY and SMNVEV (reference sequence). DNA of the CDR3: TGTGCCAGCAGTTTTGGTGGCCGGGACAGGTCCTTTTATAATTCACCCCTCCACTTT. Amino acids: CASSFGGRDRSFYNSPLHF.

This clone was detected only a few times. V usage is TRBV30 and J usage is TRBJ2-1; 12 bases are a match to TRBD2. The CDR3 spans 14 residues. CDR1 is GTSNPN and CDR2 is SVGIG in the germline V gene (reference sequence). The ends lost 6 bases at V and 6 bases at J; junction bases unmatched: 6. CDR3 in amino acids: CACSTSGRFNEQFF. CDR3 DNA: TGTGCCTGTTCTACTAGCGGGAGGTTCAATGAGCAGTTCTTC. Drawing the rest from reference TRBV30 and TRBJ2-1, the complete variable domain is SQTIHQWPATLVQPVGSPLSLECTVEGTSNPNLYWYRQAAGRGLQLLFYSVGIGQISSEVPQNLSASRPQDRQFILSSKKLLLSDSGFYLCACSTSGRFNEQFFGPGTRLTVL.

This sequence joins TRBV19 and TRBJ2-7; D gene unclear. The V end lost 5 bases, the J end lost 4 bases, and 15 bases lay between the germline ends. Germline CDR1 is LNHDA and CDR2 is SQIVND (reference sequence). CDR3 size: 14 residues. CDR3 protein: CASSPRQAYYEQYF. The CDR3 nucleotides are TGTGCCAGTAGTCCTCGACAAGCCTATTACGAGCAGTACTTC.

The V call is TRBV19, the J call TRBJ1-1; tentatively, D is TRBD1 (5 bases). The germline V and J ends were trimmed by 5 bases and 6 bases, with 16 bases remaining between them. The length of the CDR3 is 14 residues. Per germline, CDR1 LNHDA and CDR2 SQIVND (reference sequence). The DNA for the CDR3 is TGTGCCAGTAGTTCAGGTTTTAGGGGTCCTGAAGCTTTCTTT. This translates into CASSSGFRGPEAFF.

This rearrangement joins TRBV5-1 to TRBJ2-5, with a weak D call TRBD1 (6 bases). CDR3 length equals 14 residues. Germline lookup yields CDR1 SGHRS and CDR2 YFSETQ. V was clipped by 1 base and J by 3 bases, with 10 bases between them. The CDR3 region is CASSLWGLEETQYF. The CDR3 DNA sequence: TGCGCCAGCAGCTTGTGGGGGCTGGAAGAGACCCAGTACTTC.

This chain connects TRBV4-1 to TRBJ2-1; 8 bases match TRBD2. The CDR3 contains 15 residues. The germline CDR1 and CDR2 sequences are MGHRA and YSYEKL. V lost 0 bases to trimming and J lost 6 bases; unmatched junction nucleotides: 4. In nucleotides, the CDR3 is TGCGCCAGCAGCCAAGATGTCGGGAGGGCCAATGAGCAGTTCTTC. Translation: CASSQDVGRANEQFF.

V gene TRBV7-2 combines with J gene TRBJ2-5; unclear D gene. Germline V lookup: CDR1 SGHTA, CDR2 FQGNSA. V was trimmed by 2 bases and J by 2 bases, leaving 6 bases between them. The CDR3 length is 13 residues. This CDR3 reads CASSLMRQETQYF. CDR3 in DNA: TGTGCCAGCAGCTTAATGCGGCAAGAGACCCAGTACTTC.

This CDR3 is CASQKRGLAGGTGELFF. The CDR3 DNA follows: TGCGCCAGCCAAAAGCGGGGGCTAGCGGGAGGCACCGGGGAGCTGTTTTTT. The chain combines TRBV4-1 with TRBJ2-2, with 11 bases fitting TRBD2. This CDR3 spans 17 amino acids. Trimming took 8 bases from V and 4 from J; bases not matched to a gene: 12. Germline V lookup: CDR1 MGHRA, CDR2 YSYEKL.

This rearrangement joins TRBV6-5 to TRBJ2-2, with D unclear. In germline, CDR1 is MNHEY, CDR2 SVGAGI. The CDR3 has 13 amino acids. V was clipped by 2 bases and J by 3 bases, with 4 bases between them. The DNA of the CDR3 is TGTGCCAGCAGTTACGAGTACACCGGGGAGCTGTTTTTT. This sequence encodes CASSYEYTGELFF.

The chain recombines TRBV6-1 with TRBJ2-7, with D possibly being TRBD1 (5 bases). Germline assignment: CDR1 MNHNS and CDR2 SASEGT. The length of the CDR3 is 13 residues. Trimming removed 5 bases from V and 0 bases from J, with 8 bases in between. Here the CDR3 DNA reads TGTGCCAGCAGTCGACAGAGCTCCTACGAGCAGTACTTC. Its protein product is CASSRQSSYEQYF.

The genes are TRBV6-1 and TRBJ1-4, with 9 bases lining up with TRBD1. The CDR3 sequence is 16 residues long. Germline V gene lookup returns CDR1 MNHNS and CDR2 SASEGT. The V and J ends lost 4 bases and 11 bases, in that order; junction bases with no gene match: 14. CDR3 coding DNA: TGTGCCAGCAGTGCCCCTACGGGACAGGGAGTTGACAAACTGTTTTTT. Amino acids: CASSAPTGQGVDKLFF.

The chain uses TRBV25-1 and TRBJ2-3; 10 bases fit TRBD2. V shed 1 base and J 0 bases; nucleotides not matched to a gene: 1. Germline V gene sequence: CDR1 MGHDK, CDR2 SYGVNS. This CDR3 has 16 amino acids. CDR3 in amino acids: CASSESTSGSTDTQYF. In DNA form, the CDR3 reads TGTGCCAGCAGTGAATCGACTAGCGGGAGCACAGATACGCAGTATTTT.

V usage is TRBV6-1 and J usage is TRBJ1-1; D gene ambiguous. The CDR3 runs to 13 residues. The V gene lost 3 bases and the J gene lost 5 bases, with 10 bases spanning the gap. CDR1 is MNHNS, CDR2 SASEGT, per germline. CDR3 residues: CASSEQEATEAFF. The CDR3, as DNA: TGTGCCAGCAGTGAGCAAGAAGCGACTGAAGCTTTCTTT.

This clone was seen a handful of times. The chain employs TRBV5-4 and TRBJ1-1, with 7 bases aligning to TRBD1. The CDR3 totals 14 residues. Germline trimming cut 4 bases from V and 4 bases from J; bases unmatched to any gene: 7. Germline lookup yields CDR1 SGHNT and CDR2 YYREEE (reference sequence). The CDR3 bases are TGTGCCAGCAGCGACAGGGTGGGATTCACTGAAGCTTTCTTT. It codes for CASSDRVGFTEAFF.

The chain employs TRBV15 and TRBJ2-2; 8 bases are shared with TRBD1. The J segment lost 7 bases and the V segment lost 0 bases, leaving 7 bases of the junction unmatched. The CDR3 sequence is 16 residues long. Germline V gene data show CDR1 as LNHNV and CDR2 as YYDKDF (reference sequence). CDR3 nucleotide sequence: TGTGCCACCAGCAGAGATCAGGGGGCGCGCCACGGGGAGCTGTTTTTT. Translating gives CATSRDQGARHGELFF.

This chain joins TRBV13 and TRBJ2-7; D unclear. This CDR3 region has 17 residues. The germline CDR1 and CDR2 sequences are PRHDT and FYEKMQ (reference sequence). V lost 2 bases and J lost 1, with 18 bases in between. The CDR3 nucleotides are TGTGCCAGCAGCTTAAACCCTAGGTTGGTCAAATCCTACGAGCAGTACTTC. This translates into CASSLNPRLVKSYEQYF.

This clone has just a few counts. This chain joins TRBV7-9 and TRBJ1-1; 11 nucleotides align to TRBD1. Losses at the gene ends were 5 bases for V and 5 bases for J; bases not matched to a gene: 10. This CDR3 spans 16 amino acids. From germline, CDR1 is SEHNR and CDR2 FQNEAQ (reference sequence). The CDR3 spells CASSLPIGTGGTEAFF. Written as DNA, the CDR3 is TGTGCCAGCAGCCTTCCTATCGGGACAGGGGGGACTGAAGCTTTCTTT.

J is TRBJ2-7 and V is TRBV6-5; 11 bases are a match to TRBD1. Losses at the gene ends were 6 bases for V and 3 bases for J; bases not matched to a gene: 4. This CDR3 is 14 amino acids long. The germline V gene encodes CDR1 MNHEY and CDR2 SVGAGI. CDR3 loop: CASRAGTGGYEQYF. CDR3 sequence (DNA): TGTGCCAGCAGAGCCGGGACAGGGGGCTACGAGCAGTACTTC.

The gene calls are TRBV6-1 and TRBJ2-7; D may be TRBD1 (6 bases). The CDR3 is 16 residues long. Germline CDR1 and CDR2: MNHNS and SASEGT. V lost 0 bases, J lost 0 bases, and 12 bases lay in between. CDR3 loop: CASSEALGATSYEQYF. DNA of the CDR3: TGTGCCAGCAGTGAAGCGCTGGGGGCGACCTCCTACGAGCAGTACTTC.

The V and J genes are TRBV5-4 and TRBJ2-7; 7 nucleotides line up with TRBD2. Losses at the gene ends were 8 bases for V and 0 bases for J; bases not matched to a gene: 17. The CDR3 is 17 residues long. CDR1 is SGHNT, CDR2 YYREEE, per germline (reference sequence). This CDR3 reads CASSSWDSGWRSYEQYF. The CDR3 region has the DNA TGTGCCAGTTCCAGCTGGGATAGCGGGTGGCGCTCCTACGAGCAGTACTTC. Based on the CDR3 plus reference TRBV5-4 and TRBJ2-7, the full variable domain is ETGVTQSPTHLIKTRGQQVTLRCSSQSGHNTVSWYQQALGQGPQFIFQYYREEENGRGNFPPRFSGLQFPNYSSELNVNALELDDSALYLCASSSWDSGWRSYEQYFGPGTRLTVT.

J is TRBJ1-3 and V is TRBV18; D unresolved. V lost 1 base and J 0 bases, leaving 13 bases between the germline ends. The CDR3 is 17 residues long. CDR1 is KGHSH, CDR2 LQKENI, per germline. The CDR3 nucleotides are TGTGCCAGCTCACCACTCAGCAGGACTCCCTCTGGAAACACCATATATTTT. Its translation: CASSPLSRTPSGNTIYF. The full variable domain, in which reference TRBV18 and TRBJ1-3 provide the parts outside the CDR3, is NAGVMQNPRHLVRRRGQEARLRCSPMKGHSHVYWYRQLPEEGLKFMVYLQKENIIDESGMPKERFSAEFPKEGPSILRIQQVVRGDSAAYFCASSPLSRTPSGNTIYFGEGSWLTVV.